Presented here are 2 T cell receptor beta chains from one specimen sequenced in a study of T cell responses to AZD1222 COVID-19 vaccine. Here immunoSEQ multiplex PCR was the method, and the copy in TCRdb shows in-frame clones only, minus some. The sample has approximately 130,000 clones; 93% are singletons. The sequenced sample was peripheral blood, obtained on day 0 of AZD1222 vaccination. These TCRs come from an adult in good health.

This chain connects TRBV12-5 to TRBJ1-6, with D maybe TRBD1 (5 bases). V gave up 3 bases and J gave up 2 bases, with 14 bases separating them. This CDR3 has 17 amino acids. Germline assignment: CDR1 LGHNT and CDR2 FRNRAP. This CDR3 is CASGFRGSGTYNSPLHF. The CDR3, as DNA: TGTGCTAGTGGTTTCCGGGGCTCTGGGACCTATAATTCACCCCTCCACTTT.

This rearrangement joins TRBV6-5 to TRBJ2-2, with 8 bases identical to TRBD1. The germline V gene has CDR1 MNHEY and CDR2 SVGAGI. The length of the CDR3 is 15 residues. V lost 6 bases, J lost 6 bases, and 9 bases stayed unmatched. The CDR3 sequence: CASSTGTGEPGELFF. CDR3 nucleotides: TGTGCCAGCAGCACCGGGACAGGCGAGCCCGGGGAGCTGTTTTTT.